A single sample is the source of the 10 T cell receptor beta chains below, sequenced in a study of blood T cell repertoires in COVID-19. Profiling relied on immunoSEQ multiplex PCR, and the TCRdb table lists in-frame clones only, not all of them. The sample contains a few hundred thousand clones, 88% of which appear only once. Sequenced sample: peripheral blood. These receptors were taken from a woman aged 40 to 49 who had recovered from COVID-19.

This chain connects TRBV19 to TRBJ2-3; no clear D. Trimming shortened V by 4 bases and J by 4 bases, and 9 bases separated the two germline ends. The CDR3 totals 13 residues. CDR1 is LNHDA, CDR2 SQIVND, per germline (reference sequence). The DNA for the CDR3 is TGTGCCAGTAGTAGGTCAGAAGCAGATACGCAGTATTTT. Translating it yields CASSRSEADTQYF.

J is TRBJ1-2 and V is TRBV15; weak D call: TRBD1 (6 bases). The ends were cut back, 4 bases at V and 2 bases at J, with 20 bases in the middle. CDR1 and CDR2 (germline): LNHNV, YYDKDF (reference sequence). This CDR3 has 17 residues. CDR3 sequence reads: CATSTRPRGGPNYGYTF. DNA of the CDR3: TGTGCCACCAGCACTAGACCGCGTGGGGGCCCCAACTATGGCTACACCTTC.

The V and J genes are TRBV6-2 or TRBV6-3 and TRBJ1-5; 12 nucleotides line up with TRBD1. Germline trimming cut 5 bases from V and 2 bases from J; bases unmatched to any gene: 10. This CDR3 is built from 18 residues. CDR1 is MNHEY and CDR2 is SVGEGT in the germline V gene. The CDR3 protein is CASSRGTGGSVGNQPQHF. DNA of the CDR3: TGTGCCAGCAGTCGGGGGACAGGGGGCTCGGTGGGCAATCAGCCCCAGCATTTT.

The chain uses TRBV10-3 and TRBJ1-2, with a weak D call TRBD1 (5 bases). Per the germline V gene, CDR1 is ENHRY and CDR2 is SYGVKD. V shed 5 bases and J shed 1 base, with 11 bases lying between them. The CDR3 is made up of 14 amino acids. As DNA, the CDR3 is TGTGCCATCAGTCCGCAGGGAGGTAACTATGGCTACACCTTC. This encodes CAISPQGGNYGYTF.

The chain uses TRBV10-3 and TRBJ2-1, with 12 nucleotides matching TRBD2. The CDR3 covers 18 residues. With V trimmed by 2 bases and J by 6 bases, 11 bases remained unmatched. From germline, CDR1 is ENHRY and CDR2 SYGVKD. This chain's CDR3 is CAISENGGLAGGGNEQFF. In DNA form, the CDR3 reads TGTGCCATCAGTGAGAACGGGGGCCTAGCGGGAGGGGGCAATGAGCAGTTCTTC.

The gene calls are TRBV7-2 and TRBJ2-7; D perhaps matches TRBD2 (7 bases). Trimming removed 5 bases at V and 6 bases at J, with 20 bases between. The CDR3 covers 15 residues. Germline lookup yields CDR1 SGHTA and CDR2 FQGNSA. The CDR3 coding sequence is TGTGCCAGCAGCCTAGGGGGGGGAGCACGCGGCGAGCAGTACTTC. Protein: CASSLGGGARGEQYF.

This chain connects TRBV9 to TRBJ1-2; weak D call: TRBD1 (5 bases). V lost 0 bases and J lost 5, with 11 bases in between. CDR3 length: 14 residues. CDR1 SGDLS and CDR2 YYNGEE come from the germline V gene. As DNA, the CDR3 is TGTGCCAGCAGCGTAGACGGCAGGGCGTATGGCTACACCTTC. It specifies CASSVDGRAYGYTF.

This chain joins TRBV19 and TRBJ2-1; 14 nucleotides match TRBD2. V lost 3 bases, J lost 5 bases, and 9 bases stayed unmatched. The CDR3 is 18 amino acids. Germline CDR1 reads LNHDA; CDR2 reads SQIVND (reference sequence). CDR3: CASSIRLAGGPRDNEQFF. CDR3 nucleotides: TGTGCCAGTAGTATCCGACTAGCGGGAGGGCCCCGGGACAATGAGCAGTTCTTC.

J is TRBJ2-3 and V is TRBV5-6, with TRBD2 matching over 7 bases. The CDR3 has 14 amino acids. The V segment lost 1 base and the J segment 6 bases; nucleotides outside the gene matches: 5. CDR1 is SGHDT and CDR2 is YYEEEE in the germline V gene. The CDR3 loop reads CASSLPGGGDTQYF. The CDR3 DNA sequence: TGTGCCAGCAGCTTGCCCGGCGGGGGTGATACGCAGTATTTT.

This chain uses TRBV2 with TRBJ1-1; no clear D. Germline loops: CDR1 SNHLY, CDR2 FYNNEI. V dropped 10 bases and J dropped 2 bases, with 14 bases sitting between them. The CDR3 has 13 amino acids. CDR3 in amino acids: CAKARQANTEAFF. Here the CDR3 DNA reads TGTGCCAAAGCCAGGCAAGCCAACACTGAAGCTTTCTTT.